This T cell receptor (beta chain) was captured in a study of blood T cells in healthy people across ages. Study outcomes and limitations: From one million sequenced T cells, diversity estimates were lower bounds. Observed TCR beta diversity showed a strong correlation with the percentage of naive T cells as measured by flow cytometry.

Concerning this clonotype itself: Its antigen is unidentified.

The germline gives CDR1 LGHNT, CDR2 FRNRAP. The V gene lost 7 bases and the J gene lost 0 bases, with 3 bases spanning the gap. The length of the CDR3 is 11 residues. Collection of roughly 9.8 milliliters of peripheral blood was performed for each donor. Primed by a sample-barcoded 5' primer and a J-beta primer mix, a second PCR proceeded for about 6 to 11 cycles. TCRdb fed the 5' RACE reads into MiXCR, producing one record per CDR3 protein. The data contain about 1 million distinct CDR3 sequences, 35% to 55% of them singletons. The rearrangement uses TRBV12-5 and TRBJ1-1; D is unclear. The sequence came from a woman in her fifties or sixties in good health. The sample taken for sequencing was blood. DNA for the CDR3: TGTGCTAGTGCTATGAACACTGAAGCTTTCTTT. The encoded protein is CASAMNTEAFF.